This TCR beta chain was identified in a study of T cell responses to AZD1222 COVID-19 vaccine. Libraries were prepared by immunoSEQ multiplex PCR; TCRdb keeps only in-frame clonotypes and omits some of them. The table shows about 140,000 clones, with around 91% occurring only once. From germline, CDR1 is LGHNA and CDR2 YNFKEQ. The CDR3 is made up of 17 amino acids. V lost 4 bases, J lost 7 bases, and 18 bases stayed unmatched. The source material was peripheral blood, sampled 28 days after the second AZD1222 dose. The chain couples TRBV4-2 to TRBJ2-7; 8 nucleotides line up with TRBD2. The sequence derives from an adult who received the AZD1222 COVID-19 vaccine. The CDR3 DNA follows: TGTGCCAGCAGCCCAGGCGGCGGCGCGGGGGGTCCCTGGGAGCAGTACTTC. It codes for CASSPGGGAGGPWEQYF.